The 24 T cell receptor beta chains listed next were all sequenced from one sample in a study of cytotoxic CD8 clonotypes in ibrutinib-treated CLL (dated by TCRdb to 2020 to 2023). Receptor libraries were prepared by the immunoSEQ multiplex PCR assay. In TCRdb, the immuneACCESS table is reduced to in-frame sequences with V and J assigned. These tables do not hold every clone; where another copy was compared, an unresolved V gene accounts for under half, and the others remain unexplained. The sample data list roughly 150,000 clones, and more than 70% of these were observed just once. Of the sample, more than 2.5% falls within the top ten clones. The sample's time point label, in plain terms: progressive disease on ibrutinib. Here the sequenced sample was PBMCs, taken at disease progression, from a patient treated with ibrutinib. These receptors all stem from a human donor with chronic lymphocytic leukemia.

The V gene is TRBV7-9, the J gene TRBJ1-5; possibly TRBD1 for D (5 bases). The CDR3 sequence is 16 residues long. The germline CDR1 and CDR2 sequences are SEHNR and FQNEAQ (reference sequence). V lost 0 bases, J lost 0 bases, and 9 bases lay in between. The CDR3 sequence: CASSLAGPVSNQPQHF. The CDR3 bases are TGTGCCAGCAGCTTAGCGGGACCCGTTAGCAATCAGCCCCAGCATTTT.

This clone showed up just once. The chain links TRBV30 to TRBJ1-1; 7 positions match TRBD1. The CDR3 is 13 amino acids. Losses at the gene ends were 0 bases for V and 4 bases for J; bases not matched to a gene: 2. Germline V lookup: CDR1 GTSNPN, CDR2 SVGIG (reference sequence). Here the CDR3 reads CAWSVGGPTEAFF. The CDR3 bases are TGTGCCTGGAGTGTAGGGGGCCCCACTGAAGCTTTCTTT.

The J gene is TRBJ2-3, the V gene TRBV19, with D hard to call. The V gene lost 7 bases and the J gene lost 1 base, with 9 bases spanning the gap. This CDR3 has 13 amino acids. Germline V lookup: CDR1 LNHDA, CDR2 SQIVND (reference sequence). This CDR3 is CASTMPRTDTQYF. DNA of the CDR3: TGTGCCAGTACGATGCCGCGCACAGATACGCAGTATTTT.

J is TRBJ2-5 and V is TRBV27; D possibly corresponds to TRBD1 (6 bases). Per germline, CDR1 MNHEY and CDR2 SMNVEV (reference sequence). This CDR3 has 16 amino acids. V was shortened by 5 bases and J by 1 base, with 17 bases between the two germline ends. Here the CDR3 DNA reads TGTGCCAGCAGTCCCCGTCCGAGGGGGACCCAAGAGACCCAGTACTTC. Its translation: CASSPRPRGTQETQYF.

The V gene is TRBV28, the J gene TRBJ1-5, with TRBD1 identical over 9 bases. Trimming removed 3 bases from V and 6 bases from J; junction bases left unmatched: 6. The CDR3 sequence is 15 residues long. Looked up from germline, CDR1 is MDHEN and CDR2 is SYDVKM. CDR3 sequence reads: CASSLDRGGGQPQHF. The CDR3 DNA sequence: TGTGCCAGCAGTTTGGACAGGGGCGGGGGTCAGCCCCAGCATTTT.

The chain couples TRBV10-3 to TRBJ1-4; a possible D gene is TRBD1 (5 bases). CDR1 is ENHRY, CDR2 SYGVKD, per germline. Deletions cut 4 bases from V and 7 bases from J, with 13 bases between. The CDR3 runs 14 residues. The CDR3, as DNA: TGTGCCATCAGTGGCCGGGGAACAGGTGAAAAACTGTTTTTT. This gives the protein CAISGRGTGEKLFF.

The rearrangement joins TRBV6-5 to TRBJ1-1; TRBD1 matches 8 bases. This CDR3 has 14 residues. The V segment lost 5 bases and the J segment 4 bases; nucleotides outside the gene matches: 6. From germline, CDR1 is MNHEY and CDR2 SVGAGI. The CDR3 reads CASSNRGLATEAFF. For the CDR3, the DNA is TGTGCCAGCAGTAACAGGGGGTTGGCCACTGAAGCTTTCTTT.

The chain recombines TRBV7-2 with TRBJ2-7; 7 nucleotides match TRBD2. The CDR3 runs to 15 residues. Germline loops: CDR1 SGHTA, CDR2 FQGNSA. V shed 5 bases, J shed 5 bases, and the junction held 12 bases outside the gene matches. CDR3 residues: CASSVGLHDLNEQYF. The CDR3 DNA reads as TGTGCCAGCAGCGTGGGACTACACGACTTAAACGAGCAGTACTTC. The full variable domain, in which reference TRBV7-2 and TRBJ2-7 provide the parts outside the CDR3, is GAGVSQSPSNKVTEKGKDVELRCDPISGHTALYWYRQSLGQGLEFLIYFQGNSAPDKSGLPSDRFSAERTGGSVSTLTIQRTQQEDSAVYLCASSVGLHDLNEQYFGPGTRLTVT.

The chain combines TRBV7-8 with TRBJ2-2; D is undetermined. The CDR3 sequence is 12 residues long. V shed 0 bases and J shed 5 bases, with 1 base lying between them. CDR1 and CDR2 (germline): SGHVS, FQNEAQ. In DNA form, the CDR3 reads TGTGCCAGCAGCTTAGCGACCGGGGAGCTGTTTTTT. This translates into CASSLATGELFF.

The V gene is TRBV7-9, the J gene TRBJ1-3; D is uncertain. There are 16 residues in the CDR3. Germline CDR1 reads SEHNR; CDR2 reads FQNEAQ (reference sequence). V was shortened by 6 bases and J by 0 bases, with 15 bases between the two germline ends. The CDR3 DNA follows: TGTGCCAGCAGACCAAATAGCGCCAGCTCTGGAAACACCATATATTTT. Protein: CASRPNSASSGNTIYF.

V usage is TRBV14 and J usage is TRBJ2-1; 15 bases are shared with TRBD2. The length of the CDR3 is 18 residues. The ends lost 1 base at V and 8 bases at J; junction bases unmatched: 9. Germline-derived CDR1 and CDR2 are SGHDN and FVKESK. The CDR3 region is CASSQGTSGRVVWYEQFF. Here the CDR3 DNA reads TGTGCCAGCAGCCAAGGGACTAGCGGGAGGGTCGTTTGGTATGAGCAGTTCTTC.

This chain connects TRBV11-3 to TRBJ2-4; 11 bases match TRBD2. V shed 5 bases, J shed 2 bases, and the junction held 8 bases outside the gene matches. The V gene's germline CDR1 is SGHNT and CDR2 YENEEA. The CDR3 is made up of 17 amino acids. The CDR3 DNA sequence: TGTGCCAGCAGCCTATCGGGACTAGCGGATTCCAAAAACATTCAGTACTTC. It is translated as CASSLSGLADSKNIQYF.

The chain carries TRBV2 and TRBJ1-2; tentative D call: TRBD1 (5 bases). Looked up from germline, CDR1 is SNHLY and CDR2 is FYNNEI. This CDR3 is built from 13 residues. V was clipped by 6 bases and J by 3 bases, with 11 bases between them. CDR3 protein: CASRSGRDYGYTF. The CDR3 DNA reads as TGTGCCAGCAGGTCAGGGAGGGACTATGGCTACACCTTC.

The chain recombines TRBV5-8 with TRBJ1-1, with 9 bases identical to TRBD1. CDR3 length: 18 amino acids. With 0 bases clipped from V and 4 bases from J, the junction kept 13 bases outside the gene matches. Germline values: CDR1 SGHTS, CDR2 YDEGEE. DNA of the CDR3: TGTGCCAGCAGCTTGGGTCGGGACAGGGCGGGATATGGCACTGAAGCTTTCTTT. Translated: CASSLGRDRAGYGTEAFF.

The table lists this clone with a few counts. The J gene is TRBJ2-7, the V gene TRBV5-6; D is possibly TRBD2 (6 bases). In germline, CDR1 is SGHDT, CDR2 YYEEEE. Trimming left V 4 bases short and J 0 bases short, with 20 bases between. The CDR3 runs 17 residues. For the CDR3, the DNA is TGTGCCAGCAGCCTGGGACTTTACTACCTCAGCTCCTACGAGCAGTACTTC. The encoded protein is CASSLGLYYLSSYEQYF. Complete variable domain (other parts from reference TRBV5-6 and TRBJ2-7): DAGVTQSPTHLIKTRGQQVTLRCSPKSGHDTVSWYQQALGQGPQFIFQYYEEEERQRGNFPDRFSGHQFPNYSSELNVNALLLGDSALYLCASSLGLYYLSSYEQYFGPGTRLTVT.

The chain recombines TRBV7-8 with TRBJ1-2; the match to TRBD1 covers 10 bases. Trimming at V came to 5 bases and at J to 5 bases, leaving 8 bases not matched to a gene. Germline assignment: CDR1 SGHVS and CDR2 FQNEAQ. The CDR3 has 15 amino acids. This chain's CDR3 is CASSLDRGTTYGYTF. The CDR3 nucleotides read TGTGCCAGCAGCCTGGACAGGGGGACTACGTATGGCTACACCTTC.

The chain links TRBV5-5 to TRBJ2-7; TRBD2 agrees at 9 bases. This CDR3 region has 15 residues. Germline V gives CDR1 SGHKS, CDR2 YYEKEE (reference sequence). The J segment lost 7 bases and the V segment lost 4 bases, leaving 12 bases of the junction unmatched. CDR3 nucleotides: TGTGCCAGCAGCCCCTCCGCGGGAGGGGTAGGGGAGCAGTACTTC. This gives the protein CASSPSAGGVGEQYF.

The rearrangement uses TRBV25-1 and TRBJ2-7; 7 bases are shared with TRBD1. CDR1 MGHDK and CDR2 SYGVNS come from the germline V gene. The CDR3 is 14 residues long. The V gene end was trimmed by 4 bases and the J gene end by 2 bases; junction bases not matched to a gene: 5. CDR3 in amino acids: CASSADREPYEQYF. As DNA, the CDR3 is TGTGCCAGCAGTGCCGACAGGGAGCCCTACGAGCAGTACTTC.

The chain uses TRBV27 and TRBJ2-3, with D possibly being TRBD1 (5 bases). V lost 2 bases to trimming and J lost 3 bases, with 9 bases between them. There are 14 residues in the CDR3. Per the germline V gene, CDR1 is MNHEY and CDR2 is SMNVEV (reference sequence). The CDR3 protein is CASSLRGLTDTQYF. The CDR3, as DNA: TGTGCCAGCAGTTTAAGGGGTCTAACAGATACGCAGTATTTT.

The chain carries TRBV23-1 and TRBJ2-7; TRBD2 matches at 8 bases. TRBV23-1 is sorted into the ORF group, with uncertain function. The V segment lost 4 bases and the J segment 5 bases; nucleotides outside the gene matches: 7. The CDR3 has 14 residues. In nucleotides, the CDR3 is TGCGCCAGCAGTCCCTCACGGGAGGGTAACGAGCAGTACTTC. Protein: CASSPSREGNEQYF.

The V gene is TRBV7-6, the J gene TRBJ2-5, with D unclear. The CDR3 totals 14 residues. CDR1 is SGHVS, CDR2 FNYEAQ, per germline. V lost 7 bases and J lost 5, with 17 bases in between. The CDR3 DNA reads TGTGCCAGCATCCACCGAGGACCGAATGAGACCCAGTACTTC. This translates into CASIHRGPNETQYF.

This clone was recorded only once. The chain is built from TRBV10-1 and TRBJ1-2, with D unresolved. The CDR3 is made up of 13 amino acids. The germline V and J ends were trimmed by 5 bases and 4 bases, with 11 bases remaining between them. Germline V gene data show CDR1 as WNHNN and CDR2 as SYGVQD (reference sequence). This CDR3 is CASSKDSIYGYTF. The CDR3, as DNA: TGCGCCAGCAGTAAGGACTCTATCTATGGCTACACCTTC.

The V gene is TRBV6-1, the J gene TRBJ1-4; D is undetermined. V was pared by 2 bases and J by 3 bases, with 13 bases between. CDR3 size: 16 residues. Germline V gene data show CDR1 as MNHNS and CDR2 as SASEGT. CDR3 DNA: TGTGCCAGCAGTGAATACACAGCCTTTCCTAATGAAAAACTGTTTTTT. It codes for CASSEYTAFPNEKLFF.

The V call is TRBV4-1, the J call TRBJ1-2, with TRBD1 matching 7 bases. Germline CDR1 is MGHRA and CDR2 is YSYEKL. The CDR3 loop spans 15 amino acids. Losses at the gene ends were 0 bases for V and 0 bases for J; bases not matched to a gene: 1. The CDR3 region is CASSQDTGANYGYTF. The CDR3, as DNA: TGCGCCAGCAGCCAAGATACAGGGGCTAACTATGGCTACACCTTC.